This is a list of T cell receptor beta chains from one sample in a study of STAT5B mutations in CD4+ large granular lymphocyte leukemia. The table came from immunoSEQ multiplex PCR; TCRdb's copy has only in-frame clones and leaves some out. This table has fewer than 35,000 clones, less than 80% appearing once. The sample comprised CD4+ T cells from blood buffy coats. The receptors were sampled from a human donor in good health. Each CDR3 is given with its conserved first and last residue. The D gene is left open where the match is weak.

J gene: TRBJ1-3
V gene: TRBV4-2
D gene: -
CDR3 protein: CASSRDGAPGVNTIYF

J gene: TRBJ2-3
V gene: TRBV9
D gene: TRBD2
CDR3 protein: CASSYGLAGEYTQYF

J gene: TRBJ2-5
V gene: TRBV7-2
D gene: -
CDR3 protein: CASSLAHGETQYF

J gene: TRBJ2-2
V gene: TRBV10-3
D gene: -
CDR3 protein: CAISTDRSNTGELFF

J gene: TRBJ2-2
V gene: TRBV6-5
D gene: -
CDR3 protein: CASSYIPRTGELFF

J gene: TRBJ2-3
V gene: TRBV14
D gene: -
CDR3 protein: CASSQGKRSTDTQYF

J gene: TRBJ1-5
V gene: TRBV6-5
D gene: -
CDR3 protein: CASRGGRGDQPQHF

J gene: TRBJ1-1
V gene: TRBV18
D gene: -
CDR3 protein: CASSPPSPGQMNTEAFF

J gene: TRBJ2-7
V gene: TRBV6-6
D gene: -
CDR3 protein: CASSPGTEPWYEQYF

J gene: TRBJ2-6
V gene: TRBV15
D gene: -
CDR3 protein: CATSEGANVLTF

J gene: TRBJ2-7
V gene: TRBV28
D gene: -
CDR3 protein: CASQNPGEQYF

J gene: TRBJ2-7
V gene: TRBV1
D gene: -
CDR3 protein: CTSRTTRDNGWHEQYF

J gene: TRBJ2-5
V gene: TRBV7-2
D gene: TRBD1
CDR3 protein: CASSPQGGRETQYF

J gene: TRBJ2-7
V gene: TRBV7-2
D gene: TRBD1
CDR3 protein: CASSPRGQGTYEQYF

J gene: TRBJ2-6
V gene: TRBV5-4
D gene: TRBD1
CDR3 protein: CASSPGAGGGGGANVLTF

J gene: TRBJ1-2
V gene: TRBV4-1
D gene: -
CDR3 protein: CASSQEGGGYGYTF

J gene: TRBJ1-2
V gene: TRBV6-5
D gene: -
CDR3 protein: CASSYGGPEGYTF

J gene: TRBJ1-5
V gene: TRBV7-3
D gene: -
CDR3 protein: CASSSPGSNQPQHF

J gene: TRBJ2-7
V gene: TRBV28
D gene: TRBD1
CDR3 protein: CASSTTGGGSYEQYF

J gene: TRBJ1-3
V gene: TRBV5-6
D gene: -
CDR3 protein: CASSLVGNTIYF

J gene: TRBJ2-7
V gene: TRBV18
D gene: -
CDR3 protein: CASSPPGQYEQYF

J gene: TRBJ2-7
V gene: TRBV5-6
D gene: TRBD2
CDR3 protein: CASSFTSGGYSYEQYF

J gene: TRBJ2-1
V gene: TRBV14
D gene: -
CDR3 protein: CASSQYTGENEQFF

J gene: TRBJ1-3
V gene: TRBV6-1
D gene: -
CDR3 protein: CASLPKDHRGNTIYF

J gene: TRBJ2-2
V gene: TRBV4-1
D gene: TRBD2
CDR3 protein: CASSQAAGLAGGPDTGELFF

J gene: TRBJ2-5
V gene: TRBV12-2
D gene: -
CDR3 protein: CASRLEGRASGIQETQYF

J gene: TRBJ2-3
V gene: TRBV18
D gene: TRBD2
CDR3 protein: CASSPLAGGTDTQYF

J gene: TRBJ2-7
V gene: TRBV10-3
D gene: TRBD1
CDR3 protein: CAISAGTGGYEQYF

J gene: TRBJ1-2
V gene: TRBV28
D gene: -
CDR3 protein: CASSPLSGTWGYGYTF

J gene: TRBJ2-2
V gene: TRBV5-1
D gene: TRBD2
CDR3 protein: CASTGGGLAGANTGELFF

J gene: TRBJ1-3
V gene: TRBV2
D gene: -
CDR3 protein: CASSDRGVGNTIYF

J gene: TRBJ2-3
V gene: TRBV6-1
D gene: -
CDR3 protein: CASAEGWDTQYF

J gene: TRBJ2-5
V gene: TRBV7-2
D gene: -
CDR3 protein: CASSLSQASGTQYF

J gene: TRBJ2-3
V gene: TRBV19
D gene: -
CDR3 protein: CASRVEDTQYF

J gene: TRBJ2-7
V gene: TRBV11-2
D gene: -
CDR3 protein: CASSMEFYEQYF

J gene: TRBJ1-4
V gene: TRBV4-2
D gene: TRBD1
CDR3 protein: CASSQDPGTGDEKLFF

J gene: TRBJ1-1
V gene: TRBV6-1
D gene: -
CDR3 protein: CASTIGRSEAFF